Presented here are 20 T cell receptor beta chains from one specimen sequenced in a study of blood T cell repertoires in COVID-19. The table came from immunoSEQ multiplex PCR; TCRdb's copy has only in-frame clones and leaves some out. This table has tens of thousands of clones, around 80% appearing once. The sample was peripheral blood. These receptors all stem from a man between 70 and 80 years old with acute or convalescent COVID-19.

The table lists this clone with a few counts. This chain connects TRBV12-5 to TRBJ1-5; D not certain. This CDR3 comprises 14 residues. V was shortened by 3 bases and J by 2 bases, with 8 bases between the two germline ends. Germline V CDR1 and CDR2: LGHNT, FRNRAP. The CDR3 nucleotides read TGTGCTAGTGGTTTCCAACTGGGCAATCAGCCCCAGCATTTT. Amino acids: CASGFQLGNQPQHF.

CDR3 amino acids: CSVGTVLAGYTF. CDR3 in DNA: TGCAGCGTCGGGACAGTCTTAGCCGGCTACACCTTC. The J gene is TRBJ1-2, the V gene TRBV29-1; 7 positions match TRBD1. Looked up from germline, CDR1 is SQVTM and CDR2 is ANQGSEA. V trimming: 6 bases; J trimming: 8 bases; junction bases outside the gene matches: 9. The CDR3 has 12 amino acids.

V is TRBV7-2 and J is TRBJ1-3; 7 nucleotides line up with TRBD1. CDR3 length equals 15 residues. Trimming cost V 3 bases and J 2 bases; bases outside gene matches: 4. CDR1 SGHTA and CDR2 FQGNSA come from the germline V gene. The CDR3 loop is CASSLEGAPGNTIYF. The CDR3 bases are TGTGCCAGCAGCTTGGAGGGGGCGCCTGGAAACACCATATATTTT.

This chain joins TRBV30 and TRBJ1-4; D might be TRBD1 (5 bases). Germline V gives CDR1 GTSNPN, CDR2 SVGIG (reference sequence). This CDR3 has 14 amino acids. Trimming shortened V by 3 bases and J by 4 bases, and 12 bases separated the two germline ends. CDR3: CAWSPGLRNEKLFF. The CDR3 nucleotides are TGTGCCTGGAGCCCGGGACTACGTAATGAAAAACTGTTTTTT.

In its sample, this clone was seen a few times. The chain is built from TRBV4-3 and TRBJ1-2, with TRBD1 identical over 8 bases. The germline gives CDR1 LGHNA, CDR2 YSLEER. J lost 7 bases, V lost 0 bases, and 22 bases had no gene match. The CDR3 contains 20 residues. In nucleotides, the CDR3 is TGCGCCAGCAGCCAAGATCTATGGTCAGACAGGGGCTATAGGGCAGGTGGCTACACCTTC. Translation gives CASSQDLWSDRGYRAGGYTF.

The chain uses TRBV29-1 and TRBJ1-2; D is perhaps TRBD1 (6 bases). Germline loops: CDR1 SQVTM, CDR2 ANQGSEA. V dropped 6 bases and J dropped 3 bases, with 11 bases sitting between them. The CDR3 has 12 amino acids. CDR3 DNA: TGCAGCGTGAACAGGGTGCACTATGGCTACACCTTC. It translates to CSVNRVHYGYTF.

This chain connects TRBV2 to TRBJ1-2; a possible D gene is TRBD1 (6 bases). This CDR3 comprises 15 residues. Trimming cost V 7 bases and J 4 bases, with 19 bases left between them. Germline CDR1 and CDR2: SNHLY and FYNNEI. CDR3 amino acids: CASMREAGVIYGYTF. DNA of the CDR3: TGTGCCAGCATGCGAGAGGCAGGGGTAATCTATGGCTACACCTTC.

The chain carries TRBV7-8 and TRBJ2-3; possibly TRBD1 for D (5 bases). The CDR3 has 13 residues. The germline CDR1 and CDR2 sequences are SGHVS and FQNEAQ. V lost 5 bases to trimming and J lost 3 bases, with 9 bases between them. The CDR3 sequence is CASSRRQTDTQYF. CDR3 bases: TGTGCCAGCAGCAGAAGACAGACAGATACGCAGTATTTT.

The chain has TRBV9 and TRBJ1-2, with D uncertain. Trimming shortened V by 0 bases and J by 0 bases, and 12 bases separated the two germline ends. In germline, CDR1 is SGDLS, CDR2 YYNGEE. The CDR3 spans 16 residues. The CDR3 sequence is CASSVGISGANYGYTF. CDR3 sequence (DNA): TGTGCCAGCAGCGTAGGAATAAGCGGTGCTAACTATGGCTACACCTTC.

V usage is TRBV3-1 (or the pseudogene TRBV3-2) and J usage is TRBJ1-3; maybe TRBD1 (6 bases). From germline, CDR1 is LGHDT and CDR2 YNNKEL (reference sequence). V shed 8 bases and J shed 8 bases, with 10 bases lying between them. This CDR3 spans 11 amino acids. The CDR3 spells CASGPGDTIYF. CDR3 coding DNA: TGTGCCAGCGGACCAGGGGACACCATATATTTT.

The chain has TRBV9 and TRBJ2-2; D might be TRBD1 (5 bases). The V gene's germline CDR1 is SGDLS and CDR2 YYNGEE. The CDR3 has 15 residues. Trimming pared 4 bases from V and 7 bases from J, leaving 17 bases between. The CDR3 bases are TGTGCCAGCAGCCCCCGGGCAGGGAAGCACGGGGAGCTGTTTTTT. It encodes CASSPRAGKHGELFF.

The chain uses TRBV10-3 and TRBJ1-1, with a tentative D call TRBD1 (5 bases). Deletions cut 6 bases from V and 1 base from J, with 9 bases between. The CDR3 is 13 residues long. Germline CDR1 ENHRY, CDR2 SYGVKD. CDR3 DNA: TGTGCCATCAGGCTAACAGGGAACACTGAAGCTTTCTTT. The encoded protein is CAIRLTGNTEAFF.

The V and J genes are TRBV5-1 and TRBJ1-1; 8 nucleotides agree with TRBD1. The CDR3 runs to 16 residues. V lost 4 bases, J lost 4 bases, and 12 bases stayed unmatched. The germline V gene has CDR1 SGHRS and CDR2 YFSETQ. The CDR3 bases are TGCGCCAGCAGCACGGGACAGGCGACCTTGAGCACTGAAGCTTTCTTT. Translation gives CASSTGQATLSTEAFF.

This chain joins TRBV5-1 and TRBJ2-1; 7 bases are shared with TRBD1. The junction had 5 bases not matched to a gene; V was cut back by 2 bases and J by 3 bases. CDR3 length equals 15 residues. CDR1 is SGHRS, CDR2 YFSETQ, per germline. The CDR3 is CASSLGDSNYNEQFF. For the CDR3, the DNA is TGCGCCAGCAGCTTAGGGGACAGCAACTACAATGAGCAGTTCTTC.

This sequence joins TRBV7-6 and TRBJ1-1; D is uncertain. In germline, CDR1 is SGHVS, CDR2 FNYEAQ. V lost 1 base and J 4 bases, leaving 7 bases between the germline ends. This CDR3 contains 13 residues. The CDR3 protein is CASSLEPGTEAFF. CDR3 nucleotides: TGTGCCAGCAGCTTAGAGCCGGGCACTGAAGCTTTCTTT.

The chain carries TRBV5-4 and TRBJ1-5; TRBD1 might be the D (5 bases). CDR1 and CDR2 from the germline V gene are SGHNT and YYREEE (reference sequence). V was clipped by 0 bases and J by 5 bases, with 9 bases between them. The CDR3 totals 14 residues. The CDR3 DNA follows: TGTGCCAGCAGCTTGGGGGGGGTCGATCAGCCCCAGCATTTT. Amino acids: CASSLGGVDQPQHF.

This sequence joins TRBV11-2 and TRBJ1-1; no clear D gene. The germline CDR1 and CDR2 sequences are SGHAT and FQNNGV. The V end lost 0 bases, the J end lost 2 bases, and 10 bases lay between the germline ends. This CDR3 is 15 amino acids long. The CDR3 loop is CASSLEPGTNTEAFF. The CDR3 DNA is TGTGCCAGCAGCTTAGAACCAGGAACTAACACTGAAGCTTTCTTT.

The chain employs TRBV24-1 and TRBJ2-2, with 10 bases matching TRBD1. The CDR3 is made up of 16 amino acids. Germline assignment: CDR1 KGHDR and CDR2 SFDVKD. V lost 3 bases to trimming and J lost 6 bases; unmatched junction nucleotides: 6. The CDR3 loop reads CATSDPTDRGPGELFF. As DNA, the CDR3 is TGTGCCACCAGTGATCCTACAGACAGGGGGCCCGGGGAGCTGTTTTTT.

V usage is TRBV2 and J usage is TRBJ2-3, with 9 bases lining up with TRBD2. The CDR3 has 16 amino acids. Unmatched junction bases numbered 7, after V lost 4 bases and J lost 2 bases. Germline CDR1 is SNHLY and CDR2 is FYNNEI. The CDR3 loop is CASSVPSGATTDTQYF. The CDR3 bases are TGTGCCAGCAGTGTCCCTAGCGGGGCAACCACAGATACGCAGTATTTT.

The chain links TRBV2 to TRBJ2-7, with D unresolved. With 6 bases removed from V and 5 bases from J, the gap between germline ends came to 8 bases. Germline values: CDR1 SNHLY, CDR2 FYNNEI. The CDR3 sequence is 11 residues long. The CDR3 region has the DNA TGTGCCAGCAGGATTGGGCACGAGCAGTACTTC. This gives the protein CASRIGHEQYF.